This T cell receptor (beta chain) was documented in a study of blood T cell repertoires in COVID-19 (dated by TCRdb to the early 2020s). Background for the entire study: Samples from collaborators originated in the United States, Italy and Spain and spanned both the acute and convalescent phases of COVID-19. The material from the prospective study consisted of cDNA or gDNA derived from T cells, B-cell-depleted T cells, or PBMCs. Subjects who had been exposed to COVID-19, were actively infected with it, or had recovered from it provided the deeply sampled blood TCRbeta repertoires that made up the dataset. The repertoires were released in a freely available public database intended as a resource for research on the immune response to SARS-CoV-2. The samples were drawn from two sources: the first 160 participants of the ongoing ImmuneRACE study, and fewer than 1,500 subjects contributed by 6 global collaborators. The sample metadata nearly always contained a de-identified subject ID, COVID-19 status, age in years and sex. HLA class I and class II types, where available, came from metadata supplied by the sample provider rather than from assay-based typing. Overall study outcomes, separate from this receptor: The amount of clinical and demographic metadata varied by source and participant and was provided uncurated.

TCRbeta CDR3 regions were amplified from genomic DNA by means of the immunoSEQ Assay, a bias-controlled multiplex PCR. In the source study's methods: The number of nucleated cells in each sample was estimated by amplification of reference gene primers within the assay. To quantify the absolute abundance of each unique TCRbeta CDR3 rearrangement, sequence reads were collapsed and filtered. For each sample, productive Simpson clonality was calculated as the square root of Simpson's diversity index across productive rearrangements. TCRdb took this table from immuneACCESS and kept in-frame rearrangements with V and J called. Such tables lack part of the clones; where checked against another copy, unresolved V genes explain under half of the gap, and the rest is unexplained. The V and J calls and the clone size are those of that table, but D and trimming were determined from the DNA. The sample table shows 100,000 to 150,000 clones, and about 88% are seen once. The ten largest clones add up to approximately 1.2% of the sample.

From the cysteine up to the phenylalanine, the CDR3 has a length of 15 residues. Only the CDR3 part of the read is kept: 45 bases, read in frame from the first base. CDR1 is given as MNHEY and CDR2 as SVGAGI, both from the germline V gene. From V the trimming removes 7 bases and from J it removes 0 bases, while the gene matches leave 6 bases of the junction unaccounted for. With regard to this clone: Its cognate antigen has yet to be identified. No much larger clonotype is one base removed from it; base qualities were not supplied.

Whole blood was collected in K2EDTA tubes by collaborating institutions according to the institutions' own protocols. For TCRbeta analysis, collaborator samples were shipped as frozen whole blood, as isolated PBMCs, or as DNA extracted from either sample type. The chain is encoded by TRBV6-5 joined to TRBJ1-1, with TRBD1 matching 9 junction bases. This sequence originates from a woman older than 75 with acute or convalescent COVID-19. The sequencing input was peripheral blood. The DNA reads TGTGCCAGCAAACCGGGACAGGGAATGAACACTGAAGCTTTCTTT. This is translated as CASKPGQGMNTEAFF.